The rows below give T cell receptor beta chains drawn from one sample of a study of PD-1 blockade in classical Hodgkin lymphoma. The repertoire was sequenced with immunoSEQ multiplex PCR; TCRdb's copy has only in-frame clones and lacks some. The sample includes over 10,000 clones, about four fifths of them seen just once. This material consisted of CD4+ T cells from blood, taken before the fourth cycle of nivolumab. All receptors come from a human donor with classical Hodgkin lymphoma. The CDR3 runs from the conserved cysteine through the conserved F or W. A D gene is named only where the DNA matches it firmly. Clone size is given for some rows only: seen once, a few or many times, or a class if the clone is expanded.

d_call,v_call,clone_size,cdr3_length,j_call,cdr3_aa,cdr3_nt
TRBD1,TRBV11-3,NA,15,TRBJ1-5,CASSPGQGKDQPQHF,TGTGCCAGCAGCCCCGGACAGGGAAAAGATCAGCCCCAGCATTTT
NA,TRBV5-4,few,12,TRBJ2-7,CASSLDRSEQYF,TGTGCCAGCAGCCTTGACAGGAGCGAGCAGTACTTC
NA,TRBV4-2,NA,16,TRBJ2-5,CASSQDGGLIQETQYF,TGTGCCAGCAGCCAAGATGGAGGGCTAATCCAAGAGACCCAGTACTTC
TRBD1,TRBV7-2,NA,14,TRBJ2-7,CASSPRTGLYEQYF,TGTGCCAGCAGCCCCCGGACAGGGTTGTACGAGCAGTACTTC
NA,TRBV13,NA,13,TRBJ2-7,CASSYRGLDEQYF,TGTGCCAGCAGCTATCGGGGTCTTGACGAGCAGTACTTC
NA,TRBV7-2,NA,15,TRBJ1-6,CASSSGLLRGSPLHF,TGTGCCAGCAGCTCGGGACTTCTAAGGGGCTCACCCCTCCACTTT
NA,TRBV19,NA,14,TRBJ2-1,CASSIGFFLNEQFF,TGTGCCAGTAGTATAGGCTTCTTTTTGAATGAGCAGTTCTTC
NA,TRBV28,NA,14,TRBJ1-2,CASSSFVAISGYTF,TGTGCCAGCAGTTCTTTTGTCGCCATCTCGGGCTACACCTTC
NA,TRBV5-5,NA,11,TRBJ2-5,CASSSQETQYF,TGTGCCAGCAGCTCGCAAGAGACCCAGTACTTC
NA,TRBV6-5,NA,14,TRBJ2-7,CASSYTGRSYEQYF,TGTGCCAGCAGTTACACAGGGAGGTCCTACGAGCAGTACTTC
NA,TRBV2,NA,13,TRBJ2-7,CASSIRAGYEQYF,TGTGCCAGCAGCATCAGGGCGGGGTACGAGCAGTACTTC
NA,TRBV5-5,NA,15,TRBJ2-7,CASSASSRISYEQYF,TGTGCCAGCAGCGCCTCAAGTAGGATCTCCTACGAGCAGTACTTC
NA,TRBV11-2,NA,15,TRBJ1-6,CASSLDQGFGSPLHF,TGTGCCAGCAGCTTAGATCAGGGTTTCGGTTCACCCCTCCACTTT
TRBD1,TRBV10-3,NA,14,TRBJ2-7,CAISGRDRSYEQYF,TGTGCCATCAGTGGAAGGGACAGATCCTACGAGCAGTACTTC
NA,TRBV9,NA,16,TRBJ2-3,CASTLDVSGSTDTQYF,TGTGCCAGCACCCTGGATGTTAGCGGAAGCACAGATACGCAGTATTTT
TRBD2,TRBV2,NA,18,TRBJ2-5,CASSEGSGAGGLEETQYF,TGTGCCAGCAGTGAAGGCTCAGGCGCGGGAGGGCTAGAGGAGACCCAGTACTTC
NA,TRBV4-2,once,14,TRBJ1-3,CASSHPQAGNTIYF,TGTGCCAGCAGCCACCCGCAGGCTGGAAACACCATATATTTT
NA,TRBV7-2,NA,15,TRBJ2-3,CASSFLRGLGDTQYF,TGTGCCAGCAGCTTCCTCCGAGGGTTGGGAGATACGCAGTATTTT
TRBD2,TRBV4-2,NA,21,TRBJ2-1,CASSQVFLPSGRIRRGNEQFF,TGTGCCAGCAGCCAAGTCTTCCTGCCTAGCGGGAGAATAAGGCGGGGGAATGAGCAGTTCTTC
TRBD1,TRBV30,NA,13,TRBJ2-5,CAWRGTGQETQYF,TGTGCCTGGAGGGGGACAGGGCAAGAGACCCAGTACTTC
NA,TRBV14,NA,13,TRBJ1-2,CASSQGVAGGYTF,TGTGCCAGCAGCCAGGGGGTTGCAGGTGGCTACACCTTC
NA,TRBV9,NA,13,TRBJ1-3,CASSVSSGNTIYF,TGTGCCAGCAGCGTTTCTTCTGGAAACACCATATATTTT
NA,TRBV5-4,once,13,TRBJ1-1,CASSFRTDSVAFF,TGTGCCAGCAGCTTTAGGACCGACAGTGTAGCTTTCTTT
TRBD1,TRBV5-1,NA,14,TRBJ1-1,CASSPTGGGTEAFF,TGCGCCAGCAGCCCGACAGGGGGGGGCACTGAAGCTTTCTTT
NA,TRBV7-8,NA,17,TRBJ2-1,CASSLVRVRERDNEQFF,TGTGCCAGCAGCTTAGTTAGGGTTAGGGAACGGGACAATGAGCAGTTCTTC
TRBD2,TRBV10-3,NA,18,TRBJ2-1,CAIRGELAGLSSYNEQFF,TGTGCCATCAGGGGCGAACTAGCGGGGCTGAGCTCCTACAATGAGCAGTTCTTC
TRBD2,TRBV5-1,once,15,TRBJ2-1,CASSLAGLALNEQFF,TGCGCCAGCAGCTTGGCTGGACTAGCGCTCAATGAGCAGTTCTTC
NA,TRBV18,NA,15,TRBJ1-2,CASSPNREGSLGYTF,TGTGCCAGCTCACCCAACAGGGAAGGGAGTTTAGGCTACACCTTC
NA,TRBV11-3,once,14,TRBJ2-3,CASSLDAGTDTQYF,TGTGCCAGCAGCTTAGATGCGGGGACAGATACGCAGTATTTT
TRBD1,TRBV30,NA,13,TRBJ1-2,CALDRGRNYGYTF,TGTGCCCTCGACAGGGGTCGAAACTATGGCTACACCTTC
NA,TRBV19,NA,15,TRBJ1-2,CASSSSHRLFYGYTF,TGTGCCAGTAGTAGTAGCCACAGACTCTTCTATGGCTACACCTTC
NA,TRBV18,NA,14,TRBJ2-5,CASSPPGAFETQYF,TGTGCCAGCTCACCACCAGGGGCCTTCGAGACCCAGTACTTC
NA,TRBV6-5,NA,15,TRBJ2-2,CASRPPTGPTGELFF,TGTGCCAGCAGACCGCCGACAGGACCCACCGGGGAGCTGTTTTTT
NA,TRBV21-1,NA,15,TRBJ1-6,CASSRIGQQNSPLHF,TGTGCCAGCAGCCGCATTGGACAGCAAAATTCACCCCTCCACTTT
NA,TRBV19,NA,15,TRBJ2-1,CASSILTESRDEQFF,TGTGCCAGTAGTATCCTGACGGAGAGTAGAGATGAGCAGTTCTTC
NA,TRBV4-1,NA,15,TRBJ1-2,CASSPGGRDNYGYTF,TGCGCCAGCAGCCCGGGTGGGCGGGACAACTATGGCTACACCTTC
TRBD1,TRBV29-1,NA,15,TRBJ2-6,CSAGQGQSGANVLTF,TGCAGCGCGGGACAGGGCCAGTCTGGGGCCAACGTCCTGACTTTC
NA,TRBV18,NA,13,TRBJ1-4,CASSPRGEEKLFF,TGTGCCAGCTCACCACGGGGTGAAGAAAAACTGTTTTTT
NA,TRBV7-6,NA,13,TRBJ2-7,CASSWDGLGEQYF,TGTGCCAGCAGCTGGGACGGCTTAGGCGAGCAGTACTTC
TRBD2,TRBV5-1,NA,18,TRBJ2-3,CASSGKLTSGGATDTQYF,TGCGCCAGCAGCGGAAAGTTGACTAGCGGGGGGGCAACAGATACGCAGTATTTT
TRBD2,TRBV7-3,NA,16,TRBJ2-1,CASSFVGGLAVSEQFF,TGTGCCAGCAGCTTTGTGGGGGGACTAGCGGTTAGTGAGCAGTTCTTC
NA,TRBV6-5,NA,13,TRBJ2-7,CASSSQYSYEQYF,TGTGCCAGCAGTTCCCAGTACTCCTACGAGCAGTACTTC
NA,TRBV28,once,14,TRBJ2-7,CASSQNSRAYEQYF,TGTGCCAGCAGCCAGAACTCCAGGGCCTACGAGCAGTACTTC
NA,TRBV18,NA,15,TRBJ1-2,CASSTPGHYNYGYTF,TGTGCCAGCTCAACTCCCGGACACTATAACTATGGCTACACCTTC
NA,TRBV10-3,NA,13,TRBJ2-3,CAISEAATDTQYF,TGTGCCATCAGTGAAGCGGCGACAGATACGCAGTATTTT
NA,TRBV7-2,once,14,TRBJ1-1,CASSWPLIHTEAFF,TGTGCCAGCAGCTGGCCCTTGATACACACTGAAGCTTTCTTT
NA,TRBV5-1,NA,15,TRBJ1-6,CASSLAGAGNSPLHF,TGCGCCAGCAGCTTGGCTGGGGCGGGTAATTCACCCCTCCACTTT
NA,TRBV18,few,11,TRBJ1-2,CASSPQGGYTF,TGTGCCAGCTCACCTCAGGGAGGCTACACCTTC
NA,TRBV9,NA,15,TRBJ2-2,CASSVDRSNTGELFF,TGTGCCAGCAGCGTAGACCGGTCGAACACCGGGGAGCTGTTTTTT
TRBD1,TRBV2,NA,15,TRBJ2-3,CASSADRGRTDTQYF,TGTGCCAGCAGTGCTGACAGGGGCCGCACAGATACGCAGTATTTT
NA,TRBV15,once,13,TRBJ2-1,CATSRAPVNEQFF,TGTGCCACCAGCAGAGCACCAGTTAATGAGCAGTTCTTC
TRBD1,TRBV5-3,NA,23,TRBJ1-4,CARSLHPGQGALSKPSTNEKLFF,TGTGCCAGAAGCTTGCACCCGGGACAGGGGGCTCTATCGAAGCCTTCTACTAATGAAAAACTGTTTTTT
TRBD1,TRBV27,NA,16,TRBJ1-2,CASSLRGTVSNYGYTF,TGTGCCAGCAGTTTAAGGGGGACAGTTAGTAACTATGGCTACACCTTC
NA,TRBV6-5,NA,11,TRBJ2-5,CASSPGQTQYF,TGTGCCAGCAGCCCCGGGCAGACCCAGTACTTC
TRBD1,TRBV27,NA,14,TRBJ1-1,CASRKDRGDTEAFF,TGTGCCAGCAGGAAAGACAGGGGAGACACTGAAGCTTTCTTT
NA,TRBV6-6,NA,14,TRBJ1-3,CASTPTVEGNTIYF,TGTGCCAGCACCCCCACAGTGGAAGGAAACACCATATATTTT
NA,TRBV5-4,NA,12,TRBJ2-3,CASSSSTDTQYF,TGTGCCAGCAGCTCGAGCACAGATACGCAGTATTTT
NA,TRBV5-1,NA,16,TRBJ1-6,CASSLDPAGFYSPLHF,TGCGCCAGCAGCTTGGACCCCGCCGGTTTTTATTCACCCCTCCACTTT
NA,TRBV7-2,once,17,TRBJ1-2,CASSKKDRLATPYGYTF,TGTGCCAGCAGCAAGAAGGACAGACTCGCGACTCCATATGGCTACACCTTC
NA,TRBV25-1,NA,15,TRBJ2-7,CASSEPREASYEQYF,TGTGCCAGCAGTGAACCGCGCGAGGCCTCCTACGAGCAGTACTTC